This T cell receptor beta chain was identified in a study of T-cell memory formation after mild COVID-19. This clonotype was found many times. This CDR3 comprises 14 residues. The germline V and J ends were trimmed by 4 bases and 0 bases, with 10 bases remaining between them. Germline CDR1 GTSNPN, CDR2 SVGIG (reference sequence). Constant-segment primers served in 5'RACE that generated TCR alpha and TCR beta cDNA libraries bearing sample barcodes and UMIs. MiXCR, applied by TCRdb to the 5' RACE reads, yields one record per CDR3 protein. The top ten hold roughly 1.4% of the sample, which has tens of thousands of distinct CDR3 sequences, 20% to 25% seen once.

Sequenced: PBMCs or a T cell subset sorted from them (not recorded which). The origin of this receptor is an adult who had mild COVID-19 (a few samples of this study predate the infection). Cell type and time point are not known. This sequence joins TRBV30 and TRBJ2-1; a possible D gene is TRBD2 (6 bases). CDR3 amino acids: CAWMRGASYNEQFF. The DNA for the CDR3 is TGTGCCTGGATGCGGGGCGCCTCCTACAATGAGCAGTTCTTC.